This entry features one T cell receptor beta chain sequence. Its antigen is not yet known. No base quality values were provided; no much bigger clone lies one nucleotide off. V sheds 0 bases and J sheds 2 bases, leaving 20 bases between their ends. CDR1 and CDR2, looked up from the germline V gene, are SGDLS and YYNGEE. The CDR3 has 18 amino acids, counting the end cysteine and phenylalanine. CDR3 DNA only is kept here, 54 bases in frame from base 1. The data were taken from a study of cytomegalovirus exposure and HLA in healthy donors listed by TCRdb under 2017. Notes on the research overall: According to a later analysis, the approximately 120 validation repertoires were produced on the same platform as the roughly 600 repertoires of the first cohort. A separate validation cohort of over 95 different subjects was used in addition to the 666-subject first cohort. High-throughput TCR immunosequencing, statistical association of individual TCRs with disease status, and machine learning were combined to predict cytomegalovirus infection status. The aim of the study was to test whether cataloging public T cell receptors could identify signatures of past pathogen exposure. Overall study results and their limits: Subsequent analysis determined that TCRs grouped into clusters in the first cohort also showed a tendency toward co-occurrence across the roughly 110 validation repertoires, and approximately 94% of cluster scores exceeded 0. In vitro tests confirmed that three of the cytomegalovirus-associated TCR beta chains recognize cytomegalovirus antigens. The study gave a list of 150 to 200 TCR beta chains associated with cytomegalovirus. A later analysis had no HLA typing for the validation cohort, so co-occurrence there was scored across all 110 or so repertoires. The classifier was reported to diagnose cytomegalovirus status with high specificity and sensitivity in both the original and validation cohorts. While some public TCRs were present in many individuals, most TCR sequences turned up only very rarely across donors. According to the authors, the approach could potentially be generalized to other disease states and immunological phenotypes.

Library construction relied on the immunoSEQ multiplex PCR assay. Regarding the original processing steps: To diagnose cytomegalovirus status from the catalog of TCR beta chain sequences, a statistical classification framework was built. TCRdb's version of the immuneACCESS table is confined to in-frame rearrangements and falls short of the full clone set. An unresolved V gene accounts for under half of the shortfall where checked; the remainder is of unknown origin. Clone size and V and J calls were adopted from that table, with D and trimming inferred from the DNA. The sample table shows under 250,000 clones, and approximately 87% are seen once. Jointly, the top ten make up 5.5% to 6.5% of the sample. Donors formed part of the validation cohort, which comprised about 130 subjects and was distinct from the first cohort of under 800 subjects.

Sequencing was done on a sample of PBMCs. The chain employs TRBV9 and TRBJ2-5; the D gene remains uncertain. This clonotype was sampled from a woman under 30 in good health and CMV-seronegative. This receptor has the CDR3 CASSVGDGFAYYQETQYF. The DNA sequence is given as TGTGCCAGCAGCGTAGGGGATGGGTTTGCGTACTATCAAGAGACCCAGTACTTC.